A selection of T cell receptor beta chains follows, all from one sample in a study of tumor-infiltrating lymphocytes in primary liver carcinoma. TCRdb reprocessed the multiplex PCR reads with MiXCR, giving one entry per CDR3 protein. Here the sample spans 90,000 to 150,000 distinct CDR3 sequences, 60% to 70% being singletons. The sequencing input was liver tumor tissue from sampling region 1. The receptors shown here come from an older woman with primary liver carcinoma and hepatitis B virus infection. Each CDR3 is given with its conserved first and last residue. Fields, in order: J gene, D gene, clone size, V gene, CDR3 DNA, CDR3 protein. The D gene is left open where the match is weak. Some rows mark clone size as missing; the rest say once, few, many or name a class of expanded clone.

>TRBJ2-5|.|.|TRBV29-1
TGTAGCGTTGAAGGCCCGACGGGGTCCATTGAGAGCCAGTACTTC
CSVEGPTGSIESQYF
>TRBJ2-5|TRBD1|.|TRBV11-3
TGTGCCAGCAGCTTAGAGTTGGCGGCAGGGGGCCGGCAAGGGACCCAGTACTTC
CASSLELAAGGRQGTQYF
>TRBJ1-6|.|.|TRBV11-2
TGTGCCAGCAGCTTAAATCGGGGCTCACCCCTCCACTTT
CASSLNRGSPLHF
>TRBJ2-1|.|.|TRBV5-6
TGTGCCAGCAGCTTTGTAGTGGGTAATGAGCAGTTCTTC
CASSFVVGNEQFF
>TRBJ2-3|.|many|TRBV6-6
TGTGCCAGCAGCCGATCGCCTAATGGCGGAGCAGGGGCAGATACGCAGTATTTT
CASSRSPNGGAGADTQYF
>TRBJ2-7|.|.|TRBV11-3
TGTGCCATCAGCCCCCGCCTCTACGAGCAATACTTC
CAISPRLYEQYF
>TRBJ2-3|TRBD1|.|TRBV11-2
TGTGCTAGCAGCTTAGGATTGGGCAGGGGGTTGTCGACAGATACGCAGTGTTTT
CASSLGLGRGLSTDTQCF
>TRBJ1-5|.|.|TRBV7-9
TGTGCCACCAGCCCCGCGGGGGCAGGTAATCAGGCCCAGCATTTT
CATSPAGAGNQAQHF
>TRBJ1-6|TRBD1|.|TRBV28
TGTGCCAGCAGATTGTCAGACAGGGGAAATTCACCCCTCCACTTT
CASRLSDRGNSPLHF
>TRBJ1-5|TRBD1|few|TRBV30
TGTGCCTGGAGCCCGACAGGGGGTATCAATCAGCCCCAGCATTTT
CAWSPTGGINQPQHF
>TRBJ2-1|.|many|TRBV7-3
TGTGCCAGCAGCCCAGGGCGCGACAATGAGCAGTTCTTC
CASSPGRDNEQFF
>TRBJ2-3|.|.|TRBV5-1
TGCGCCAGCAGCGTTGCACCGGGACTCCAAGGCACAGATACGCAGTATTTT
CASSVAPGLQGTDTQYF
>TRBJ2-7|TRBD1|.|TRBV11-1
TGTGCCAGCTGCTTCGACAGGGACCACGAGCACTACTTC
CASCFDRDHEHYF
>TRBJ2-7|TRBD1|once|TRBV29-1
TGCAGCGTTGTGAGGGGGCCCAATTCCTACAAGCAGTACTTC
CSVVRGPNSYKQYF
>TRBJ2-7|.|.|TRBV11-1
TGTGCCAGCAGCTTAGACTGGGACGAGCAATACTTC
CASSLDWDEQYF
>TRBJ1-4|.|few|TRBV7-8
TGTGCCAGCAGCCAACCTCCCTGGACTGGGGAAAAACTGTTTTTT
CASSQPPWTGEKLFF
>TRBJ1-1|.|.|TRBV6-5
TGTGCCAGCACTTACGCTTTGGCGGGGAACACTGAAGCTTTCTTT
CASTYALAGNTEAFF
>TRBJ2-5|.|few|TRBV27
TGTGCCAGCAGTCCTTCCGGGGCAGGGACTGAGACCCAGTACTTC
CASSPSGAGTETQYF
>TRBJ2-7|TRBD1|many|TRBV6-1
TGTGCCATTGGGACAGCGATTCTCTACGAGCAGTACTTC
CAIGTAILYEQYF
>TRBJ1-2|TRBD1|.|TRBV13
TGTGCCAGTAGCCCAGGGGACAGCTATGGCTACATCTTC
CASSPGDSYGYIF
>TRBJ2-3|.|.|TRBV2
TGTGCCAGCAGGAGGACAATCGTAGGGACGCAGTATTTT
CASRRTIVGTQYF
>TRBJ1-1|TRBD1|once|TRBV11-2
TGTGCCGGCAGCTTGCGACAGGGGGCGATCCTGGACACTGAAGCTTTCTTT
CAGSLRQGAILDTEAFF
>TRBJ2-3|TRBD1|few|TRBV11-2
TGTGCCAGCAGCATACAGGGGGCCCGCTTCACAGATACGCAGTATTTT
CASSIQGARFTDTQYF
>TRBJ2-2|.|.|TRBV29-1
TGCAGCGTCTCCGGTACTAGTGTCACCGGGGAGCTGTTGTTT
CSVSGTSVTGELLF
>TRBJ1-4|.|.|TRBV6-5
TGTGCCAGCAGTTACTCCGGAGGGGGAACTAATGAAAAACTGTTTTTT
CASSYSGGGTNEKLFF
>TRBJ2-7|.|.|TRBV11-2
TGTGCCTGCAGCTTAGATGAGAAGGGACCGTACTACGAGCAGTACTTC
CACSLDEKGPYYEQYF
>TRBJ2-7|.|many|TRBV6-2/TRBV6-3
TGTGCCAGCAGTTACTCGCCCGCTTACGAGCAGTACTTC
CASSYSPAYEQYF
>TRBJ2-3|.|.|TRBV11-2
TGTGCCAGCAGTCAGGGGATAGGGCCAGATACGCAGTATTTT
CASSQGIGPDTQYF
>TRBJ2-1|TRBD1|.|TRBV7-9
TGTGCCAGCAGTCCGGAGGGCGACAGGGGCGTCTACAATGAGCAGTTCTTC
CASSPEGDRGVYNEQFF
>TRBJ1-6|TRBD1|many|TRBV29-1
TGCAGCGTTTCGACAGGGGGCAATTCACCCCTCCACTTT
CSVSTGGNSPLHF
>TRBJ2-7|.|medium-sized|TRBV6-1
TGTGCCAGCAGTGAAGCTTTCGAGGGGTACGAGCAGTACTTC
CASSEAFEGYEQYF
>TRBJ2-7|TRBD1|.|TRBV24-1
TGTGCCACCAGTGACAATCCGGCCACAGGGGACTACGAGCAGTACTTC
CATSDNPATGDYEQYF
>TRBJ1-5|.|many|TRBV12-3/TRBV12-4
TGTGCCAGCAGTCTACAGGATAGCAATCAGCCCCAGCATTTT
CASSLQDSNQPQHF
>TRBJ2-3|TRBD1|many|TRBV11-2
TGTGCCAGCAGTCCGGACAGGGTCGGCACAGATACGCAGTATTTT
CASSPDRVGTDTQYF
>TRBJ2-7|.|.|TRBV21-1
TGTGCCAGCAGGGAGTGGGGGAGCAGGCTCCACGAGCAGTACTTC
CASREWGSRLHEQYF
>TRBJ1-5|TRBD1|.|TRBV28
TGTGCCAGCAGTATCGGGACAGGGGCCTCTCAGCCCCAGCATTTT
CASSIGTGASQPQHF
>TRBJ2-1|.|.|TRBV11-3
TGTGCCAGCAGATCTAGGGTGAATGAGCAGTTCTTC
CASRSRVNEQFF
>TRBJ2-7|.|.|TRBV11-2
TGTGCCAGCATCCCTCGGATAGCAGGACTACGAGAGCAGTACTTC
CASIPRIAGLREQYF
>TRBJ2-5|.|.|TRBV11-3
TGTGCCAGCGGCTTAGGGACTGGGACCCAGTACTTC
CASGLGTGTQYF
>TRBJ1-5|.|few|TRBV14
TGTGCCAGCAGCCGCTACCCCCGAGGACAGAGGAGTATGGGAAATCAGCCCCAGCATTTT
CASSRYPRGQRSMGNQPQHF
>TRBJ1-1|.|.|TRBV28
TGTGCCAGCAGTTTACGCCCAGGGAGGGGGGGCACTGAAACTTTCTTT
CASSLRPGRGGTETFF
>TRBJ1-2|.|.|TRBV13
TGTGGCAGCAGCTACGGGCCCAGTCGGTCTATCTTC
CGSSYGPSRSIF
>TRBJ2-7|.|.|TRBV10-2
TGCGCCAGCAGTCAGAGCGGGTTCTCCTACGAACAGTACTTC
CASSQSGFSYEQYF
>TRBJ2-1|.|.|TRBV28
TGTGCCAGCGCCTCCTCGGGGGTGGGTGCAGGTCTGACCCAGTTCTTC
CASASSGVGAGLTQFF
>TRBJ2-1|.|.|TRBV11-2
TGTGCCAGCAGCTCCCTAGGTAGAGAGTACAATGAGCAGTTCTTC
CASSSLGREYNEQFF
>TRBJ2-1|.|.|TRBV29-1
TGCATCGTTGATGGATATCGAACCCACGAAGAGCGTTTCTTC
CIVDGYRTHEERFF
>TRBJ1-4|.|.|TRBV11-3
TGTGTCAGCAGCGCCAGGGAGGCTAATGAAAAACTGTTTTTT
CVSSAREANEKLFF